This TCR beta chain was sequenced in a study of OX40 agonist ivuxolimab in advanced cancers. This clone has only a few counts. J was trimmed by 4 bases and V by 9 bases; bases with no gene match: 8. The CDR3 has 14 residues. Germline V gene sequence: CDR1 SGHRS, CDR2 YFSETQ. Assay used: immunoSEQ multiplex PCR; TCRdb lists only in-frame clones, some missing. The top ten clones hold about 3.8% of a sample with approximately 50,000 clones, roughly 80% of them seen once. The chain recombines TRBV5-1 with TRBJ1-1, with 11 bases fitting TRBD1. Here the sequenced sample was CD4+ or CD8+ T cells sorted from blood, taken in a trial of the OX40 agonist ivuxolimab. This receptor was obtained from an adult with an advanced solid tumor such as melanoma, head and neck, liver or kidney cancer. Written as DNA, the CDR3 is TGCGCCACTGGGACAGGGGGTTCGGTCACTGAAGCTTTCTTT. Protein: CATGTGGSVTEAFF. Looking up the rest from reference TRBV5-1 and TRBJ1-1 gives the full variable domain: KAGVTQTPRYLIKTRGQQVTLSCSPISGHRSVSWYQQTPGQGLQFLFEYFSETQRNKGNFPGRFSGRQFSNSRSEMNVSTLELGDSALYLCATGTGGSVTEAFFGQGTRLTVV.